A single sample is the source of the 28 T cell receptor beta chains below, sequenced in a study of T-cell memory formation after mild COVID-19. TCRdb passed the 5' RACE reads through MiXCR, listing each CDR3 protein once. Among 340,000 or so distinct CDR3 sequences, 10% to 15% were seen once, and the ten largest hold 20% to 25%. The specimen sequenced was PBMCs or a T cell subset sorted from them (not recorded which). Receptors were obtained from a man between 18 and 35 years old who had mild COVID-19 (a few samples of this study predate the infection). Cell type and time point are not known.

This clonotype has ten or more counts. This chain connects TRBV7-8 to TRBJ1-6; D remains unclear. V was pared by 1 base and J by 6 bases, with 7 bases between. The CDR3 contains 14 residues. The germline V gene encodes CDR1 SGHVS and CDR2 FQNEAQ. This CDR3 is CASSLVFGNSPLHF. CDR3 sequence (DNA): TGTGCCAGCAGCTTAGTCTTTGGTAATTCACCCCTCCACTTT. Full variable domain (remainder filled in from reference TRBV7-8 and TRBJ1-6): GAGVSQSPRYKVAKRGQDVALRCDPISGHVSLFWYQQALGQGPEFLTYFQNEAQLDKSGLPSDRFFAERPEGSVSTLKIQRTQQEDSAVYLCASSLVFGNSPLHFGNGTRLTVT.

The V call is TRBV7-9, the J call TRBJ1-4; possibly TRBD1 for D (5 bases). V lost 1 base and J lost 9, with 12 bases in between. CDR1 is SEHNR and CDR2 is FQNEAQ in the germline V gene (reference sequence). The CDR3 is 14 residues long. The CDR3 protein is CASSLDPGAQKLFF. Here the CDR3 DNA reads TGTGCCAGCAGCTTAGACCCTGGGGCGCAAAAACTGTTTTTT.

This clonotype was observed a few times. This chain uses TRBV2 with TRBJ2-5; tentatively, D is TRBD2 (7 bases). CDR1 and CDR2 from the germline V gene are SNHLY and FYNNEI. Between the trimmed V and J ends, which lost 9 bases and 2 bases, there was a span of 19 bases. The CDR3 runs to 15 residues. The CDR3 protein is CASTPLRGGQETQYF. The CDR3 nucleotides read TGTGCCAGTACCCCTCTGAGGGGGGGTCAAGAGACCCAGTACTTC.

This clonotype has just a few counts. V and J are TRBV5-1 and TRBJ2-1, with TRBD2 matching over 7 bases. V gave up 5 bases and J gave up 7 bases; unmatched junction bases: 6. The V gene's germline CDR1 is SGHRS and CDR2 YFSETQ. The CDR3 extends over 13 amino acids. The CDR3 DNA is TGCGCCAGCAGGAGCGGGGAAGGGAATGAGCAGTTCTTC. Protein product: CASRSGEGNEQFF.

The rearrangement joins TRBV5-6 to TRBJ2-5, with TRBD2 matching 8 bases. The CDR3 length is 15 residues. The germline CDR1 and CDR2 sequences are SGHDT and YYEEEE. V lost 0 bases, J lost 4 bases, and 5 bases stayed unmatched. This CDR3 is CASSLGSSGGETQYF. CDR3 in DNA: TGTGCCAGCAGCTTGGGGTCCAGCGGGGGAGAGACCCAGTACTTC.

In this sample, this clonotype turned up many times. The J gene is TRBJ2-1, the V gene TRBV6-4; TRBD1 matches at 7 bases. CDR1 and CDR2 from the germline V gene are MRHNA and SNTAGT. The CDR3 has 13 amino acids. Unmatched junction bases numbered 0, after V lost 0 bases and J lost 7 bases. CDR3 region: CASSDSDRNEQFF. The CDR3 nucleotides read TGTGCCAGCAGTGACTCGGACAGGAATGAGCAGTTCTTC.

This clonotype was observed at least ten times. The chain combines TRBV2 with TRBJ1-1; unclear D gene. With 4 bases removed from V and 0 bases from J, the gap between germline ends came to 3 bases. The CDR3 contains 12 residues. The germline V gene encodes CDR1 SNHLY and CDR2 FYNNEI. Written as DNA, the CDR3 is TGTGCCAGCAGTGTTGTGAACACTGAAGCTTTCTTT. It is translated as CASSVVNTEAFF.

This clonotype was seen a handful of times. The chain links TRBV7-8 to TRBJ2-5; 7 nucleotides align to TRBD2. The CDR3 extends over 14 amino acids. Germline lookup yields CDR1 SGHVS and CDR2 FQNEAQ. V shed 1 base, J shed 5 bases, and the junction held 4 bases outside the gene matches. The CDR3 sequence is CASSLVTAGETQYF. In DNA form, the CDR3 reads TGTGCCAGCAGCTTAGTCACAGCGGGGGAGACCCAGTACTTC.

The chain links TRBV10-1 to TRBJ2-6; D could derive from TRBD1 or TRBD2 (5 bases each). CDR1 is WNHNN and CDR2 is SYGVQD in the germline V gene (reference sequence). The V gene lost 5 bases and the J gene lost 0 bases, with 17 bases spanning the gap. The CDR3 spans 18 residues. DNA of the CDR3: TGCGCCAGCAGTCCCGGGGCAGGTGCCATCTCTGGGGCCAACGTCCTGACTTTC. Translating it yields CASSPGAGAISGANVLTF.

The V and J genes are TRBV6-5 and TRBJ1-2; D not certain. In germline, CDR1 is MNHEY, CDR2 SVGAGI. This CDR3 has 12 amino acids. The V gene lost 4 bases and the J gene lost 3 bases, with 6 bases spanning the gap. The CDR3 reads CASSFGDYGYTF. Written as DNA, the CDR3 is TGTGCCAGCAGTTTCGGGGACTATGGCTACACCTTC.

This clonotype was seen more than once but under ten times. The rearrangement uses TRBV4-3 and TRBJ2-1; 9 nucleotides agree with TRBD2. Germline CDR1 reads LGHNA; CDR2 reads YSLEER. The CDR3 covers 16 residues. J gave up 4 bases and V 2 bases, and 6 bases lay outside the gene matches. CDR3 sequence reads: CASSQWVAGVYNEQFF. As DNA, the CDR3 is TGCGCCAGCAGCCAATGGGTAGCGGGGGTGTACAATGAGCAGTTCTTC.

This clonotype was seen ten or more times. The V call is TRBV12-3 or TRBV12-4, the J call TRBJ2-3; D call uncertain. The CDR3 has 14 amino acids. The germline V and J ends were trimmed by 2 bases and 6 bases, with 12 bases remaining between them. This chain's CDR3 is CASSLLGAFDTQYF. The CDR3 region has the DNA TGTGCCAGCAGTTTATTGGGCGCTTTCGATACGCAGTATTTT.

The rearrangement joins TRBV20-1 to TRBJ2-3, with a weak D call TRBD1 (5 bases). Trimming removed 5 bases from V and 0 bases from J, with 9 bases in between. This CDR3 comprises 13 residues. Germline assignment: CDR1 DFQATT and CDR2 SNEGSKA (reference sequence). The CDR3 nucleotides are TGCAGTGCTCCAGGGCCTAGCACAGATACGCAGTATTTT. This codes for CSAPGPSTDTQYF.

The V gene is TRBV25-1, the J gene TRBJ2-6, with D tentatively TRBD1 or TRBD2 (5 bases each). The CDR3 runs to 15 residues. V lost 6 bases to trimming and J lost 4 bases, with 13 bases between them. The germline V gene has CDR1 MGHDK and CDR2 SYGVNS. In DNA, the CDR3 is TGTGCCAGCAGACTGGGGGATAAGGGGGCCAACGTCCTGACTTTC. This sequence encodes CASRLGDKGANVLTF.

The rearrangement uses TRBV6-2 or TRBV6-3 and TRBJ2-5, with 9 positions matching TRBD1. The V gene end was trimmed by 4 bases and the J gene end by 5 bases; junction bases not matched to a gene: 5. The CDR3 extends over 14 amino acids. Germline CDR1 reads MNHEY; CDR2 reads SVGEGT. CDR3 in DNA: TGTGCCAGCAGTTGGACAGGGGAATGGGAGACCCAGTACTTC. This gives the protein CASSWTGEWETQYF.

There are a few counts of this clonotype. The rearrangement links TRBV5-1 to TRBJ1-4; 9 bases are shared with TRBD1. The CDR3 runs 15 residues. Germline V gives CDR1 SGHRS, CDR2 YFSETQ. Trimming cost V 4 bases and J 10 bases; bases outside gene matches: 11. In DNA form, the CDR3 reads TGCGCCAGCAGCCCACAGGGGGCCTTGGGTGGAAAACTGTTTTTT. It translates to CASSPQGALGGKLFF.

V is TRBV9 and J is TRBJ2-4; possibly TRBD2 for D (5 bases). The germline V gene encodes CDR1 SGDLS and CDR2 YYNGEE. This CDR3 spans 14 amino acids. Trimming cost V 3 bases and J 4 bases, with 11 bases left between them. The CDR3 loop is CASSEEPGKNIQYF. DNA of the CDR3: TGTGCCAGCAGCGAGGAACCGGGGAAAAACATTCAGTACTTC.

There are a few counts of this clonotype. V and J are TRBV28 and TRBJ1-1; TRBD1 agrees at 7 bases. V trimming: 1 base; J trimming: 13 bases; junction bases outside the gene matches: 12. CDR3 length: 14 residues. CDR1 MDHEN and CDR2 SYDVKM come from the germline V gene. The CDR3 coding sequence is TGTGCCAGCAGTTTATCGGCAGGGGGGGGCGACGGTTTCTTT. Its translation is CASSLSAGGGDGFF.

This clonotype was seen more than once but under ten times. Here the CDR3 DNA reads TGTGCCAGCAGTCGGCAGGTTGCAGAGACCCAGTACTTC. This codes for CASSRQVAETQYF. The chain joins TRBV12-3 or TRBV12-4 to TRBJ2-5; D gene uncertain. The CDR3 length is 13 residues. V dropped 5 bases and J dropped 4 bases, with 11 bases sitting between them.

The chain joins TRBV20-1 to TRBJ1-1; the match to TRBD1 covers 9 bases. Germline assignment: CDR1 DFQATT and CDR2 SNEGSKA (reference sequence). The junction had 5 bases not matched to a gene; V was cut back by 1 base and J by 2 bases. The CDR3 runs to 15 residues. CDR3 region: CSARAPDRGNTEAFF. The CDR3 nucleotides are TGCAGTGCTAGAGCCCCGGACAGGGGAAACACTGAAGCTTTCTTT.

The chain uses TRBV7-9 and TRBJ2-2; TRBD1 is a possible D gene (5 bases). Per germline, CDR1 SEHNR and CDR2 FQNEAQ (reference sequence). The CDR3 is made up of 15 amino acids. V was trimmed by 4 bases and J by 5 bases, leaving 14 bases between them. CDR3 loop: CASSSLAGRTGELFF. The CDR3 DNA reads TGTGCCAGCAGCTCTTTGGCAGGGCGGACCGGGGAGCTGTTTTTT.

This clonotype was seen a few times. The V gene is TRBV5-1, the J gene TRBJ1-6, with a possible D match to TRBD1 (5 bases). V lost 0 bases to trimming and J lost 9 bases, with 10 bases between them. The CDR3 extends over 14 amino acids. Looked up from germline, CDR1 is SGHRS and CDR2 is YFSETQ. The CDR3 coding sequence is TGCGCCAGCAGCTTGGCAGGACAAGCTTCACCCCTCCACTTT. Amino acids: CASSLAGQASPLHF.

This clonotype was seen a few times. This chain uses TRBV15 with TRBJ1-1; D unresolved. The CDR3 length is 14 residues. The germline V and J ends were trimmed by 1 base and 1 base, with 7 bases remaining between them. The germline gives CDR1 LNHNV, CDR2 YYDKDF (reference sequence). The chain's CDR3 is CATSRAASNTEAFF. The CDR3 DNA follows: TGTGCCACCAGCAGAGCGGCGTCGAACACTGAAGCTTTCTTT.

CDR3 DNA sequence: TGTGCCAGCAGTTGGACAGGGGATGGCTACACCTTC. It codes for CASSWTGDGYTF. The rearrangement links TRBV7-9 to TRBJ1-2; TRBD1 matches 9 bases. The V gene end was trimmed by 6 bases and the J gene end by 6 bases; junction bases not matched to a gene: 2. This CDR3 spans 12 amino acids. Germline values: CDR1 SEHNR, CDR2 FQNEAQ (reference sequence).

The chain joins TRBV7-8 to TRBJ2-5; the D gene could be TRBD1 or TRBD2 (5 bases each). Between the trimmed V and J ends, which lost 6 bases and 5 bases, there was a span of 19 bases. CDR3 size: 15 residues. Germline CDR1 and CDR2: SGHVS and FQNEAQ. CDR3 nucleotides: TGTGCCAGCAGGCTCAATGGGGGTTCTACGGAGACCCAGTACTTC. It yields the protein CASRLNGGSTETQYF. Filled out from reference TRBV7-8 and TRBJ2-5, the complete variable domain reads GAGVSQSPRYKVAKRGQDVALRCDPISGHVSLFWYQQALGQGPEFLTYFQNEAQLDKSGLPSDRFFAERPEGSVSTLKIQRTQQEDSAVYLCASRLNGGSTETQYFGPGTRLLVL.

The chain recombines TRBV6-1 with TRBJ2-1, with 8 bases identical to TRBD1. The CDR3 has 13 residues. V lost 6 bases and J lost 8; bases outside the gene matches: 6. Germline values: CDR1 MNHNS, CDR2 SASEGT. The CDR3 nucleotides read TGTGCCAGCAGCGTGGACAGGGTCGATGAGCAGTTCTTC. Residues: CASSVDRVDEQFF.

This clonotype has a handful of counts. The rearrangement uses TRBV6-5 and TRBJ2-3, with D perhaps TRBD1 (6 bases). Trimming stripped 2 bases from V and 0 bases from J, with 15 bases between. The CDR3 is 17 amino acids. Germline CDR1 and CDR2: MNHEY and SVGAGI. CDR3 protein: CASSYRQDTSSTDTQYF. The CDR3 region has the DNA TGTGCCAGCAGTTACCGACAGGACACAAGTAGCACAGATACGCAGTATTTT.

The rearrangement links TRBV7-2 to TRBJ2-5; D is unclear. The V gene's germline CDR1 is SGHTA and CDR2 FQGNSA. Deletions cut 5 bases from V and 10 bases from J, with 20 bases between. This CDR3 is 14 amino acids long. This chain's CDR3 is CASSVLDLYSDQYF. For the CDR3, the DNA is TGTGCCAGCAGCGTATTAGACCTTTACTCGGACCAGTACTTC.